This T cell receptor (beta chain) was captured by sequencing in a study of spatial heterogeneity in lung cancer. TCRdb reanalysed the 5' RACE reads using MiXCR and keeps one entry per CDR3 protein. Here the sample spans around 120,000 distinct CDR3 sequences, more than 9% being singletons. The CDR3 spans 15 residues. CDR1 and CDR2 from the germline V gene are SGHDN and FVKESK. V was trimmed by 1 base and J by 4 bases, leaving 8 bases between them. Stated time point: blood at routine non-recurrence follow-up after resection. No cells were sorted before sequencing. The whole RNA sequenced was extracted from tumor, nontumor lung or frozen PBMC.

This chain connects TRBV14 to TRBJ1-6; perhaps TRBD1 as D (6 bases). Here the sequenced sample was PBMCs, taken at follow-up. This receptor was identified in a male donor with early-stage non-small cell lung cancer. CDR3 DNA sequence: TGTGCCAGCAGCCAAGCCGGACAGTATAATTCACCCCTCCACTTT. Translating it yields CASSQAGQYNSPLHF.